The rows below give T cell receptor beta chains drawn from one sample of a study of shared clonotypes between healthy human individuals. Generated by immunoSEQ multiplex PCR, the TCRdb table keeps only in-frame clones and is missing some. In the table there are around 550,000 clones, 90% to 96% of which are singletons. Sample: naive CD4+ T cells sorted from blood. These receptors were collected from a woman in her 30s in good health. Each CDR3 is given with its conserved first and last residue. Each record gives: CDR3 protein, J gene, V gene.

cdr3_aa: CASRTQNYGYTF; j_call: TRBJ1-2; v_call: TRBV28
cdr3_aa: CASSSTGTETQYF; j_call: TRBJ2-5; v_call: TRBV7-9
cdr3_aa: CASSGGQDEWFPTDTQYF; j_call: TRBJ2-3; v_call: TRBV5-4
cdr3_aa: CASSSRASNSYEQYF; j_call: TRBJ2-7; v_call: TRBV18
cdr3_aa: CASSLAEFINYGYTF; j_call: TRBJ1-2; v_call: TRBV5-1
cdr3_aa: CASSIDPGQLLAKNIQYF; j_call: TRBJ2-4; v_call: TRBV19
cdr3_aa: CSVGPYTF; j_call: TRBJ1-2; v_call: TRBV29-1
cdr3_aa: CASSPRGASGSSYEQYF; j_call: .; v_call: TRBV7-9
cdr3_aa: CASSLTRTSGSETQYF; j_call: TRBJ2-5; v_call: TRBV5-1
cdr3_aa: CASSPRGDTIYF; j_call: TRBJ1-3; v_call: TRBV18
cdr3_aa: CASSRDYSSKETQYF; j_call: TRBJ2-5; v_call: TRBV6-1
cdr3_aa: CASNRGGASYGYTF; j_call: TRBJ1-2; v_call: TRBV28
cdr3_aa: CASKVTGSGYEQYF; j_call: TRBJ2-7; v_call: TRBV11-2
cdr3_aa: CASSQASASGSYEQYF; j_call: TRBJ2-7; v_call: TRBV4-2
cdr3_aa: CASSRRQTSGRSSYEQYF; j_call: TRBJ2-7; v_call: TRBV7-8
cdr3_aa: CSVEGSNNEQFF; j_call: TRBJ2-1; v_call: TRBV29-1
cdr3_aa: CASGAGGNYEQYF; j_call: TRBJ2-7; v_call: TRBV11-2